One T cell receptor beta chain is described in this entry. These data belong to a study of blood T cell repertoires in COVID-19. Study at large: Both acute and convalescent COVID-19 samples were obtained from the United States, Italy and Spain. PBMCs, B-cell-depleted T cells, or T cells provided the cDNA or gDNA that made up the material.

Individuals drawn from approximately 26 US areas were about 18 to 90 years old. Participant-reported clinical history was the basis for cohort assignment. Trimming took 6 bases from V and 1 from J, leaving 9 bases between them. Germline values: CDR1 MNHEY, CDR2 SVGAGI. This CDR3 has 13 amino acids. This table comes from immunoSEQ multiplex PCR, and its TCRdb copy is limited to in-frame clones, with some not included. Here the sample spans about 330,000 clones, over 75% being singletons. The genes are TRBV6-5 and TRBJ1-2; no clear D gene. Sequencing was done on a sample of PBMCs or T cells enriched from blood (not recorded which). This TCR derives from a woman under 30 who had recovered from COVID-19. DNA for the CDR3: TGTGCCAGCAGAGGAGAGAATAACTATGGCTACACCTTC. Translating gives CASRGENNYGYTF.